This T cell receptor (beta chain) appears in the sequencing data of a study of cytomegalovirus exposure and HLA in healthy donors. On this clone itself: Its target is not known.

Here immunoSEQ multiplex PCR was the method, and the copy in TCRdb shows in-frame clones only, minus some. The repertoire includes over 200,000 clones, around 88% of them detected once, and 2.9% sits in the top ten. The donors were part of the validation cohort of more than 90 subjects. That cohort was separate from the first cohort, which comprised fewer than 800 subjects. The study, taken as a whole, reports: Subsequent analysis revealed that first-cohort TCR clusters tended to co-occur in the 120 or so validation repertoires. Most TCRs appeared rarely, but some public TCRs recurred in many donors.

Sequenced: PBMCs. The TCR comes from a woman aged 18-29 years in good health and CMV-seronegative.

CDR3 protein: CASSPPAGEESGELFF. The CDR3 bases are TGCGCCAGCAGCCCTCCTGCGGGGGAGGAGTCCGGGGAGCTGTTTTTT. The chain couples TRBV5-1 to TRBJ2-2; TRBD2 aligns across 7 bases. CDR1 and CDR2 from the germline V gene are SGHRS and YFSETQ. The J segment lost 6 bases and the V segment lost 4 bases, leaving 12 bases of the junction unmatched. The CDR3 sequence is 16 residues long.